Listed below are T cell receptor beta chains from one sample, sequenced in a study of blood T cell repertoires in COVID-19. Sequenced by immunoSEQ multiplex PCR; TCRdb stores in-frame clones only, minus some. In the table there are some 210,000 clones, 70% to 90% of which are singletons. Sequencing input: peripheral blood. These TCRs come from a woman aged 40 to 50 who had recovered from COVID-19. The CDR3 runs from the conserved cysteine through the conserved F or W. A D gene is named only where the DNA matches it firmly. Size values are once, few and many counts, or a class for expanded clones, and some rows have none.

clone size: .
V gene: TRBV19
J gene: TRBJ2-7
D gene: TRBD2
CDR3 DNA: TGTGCCAGTAGTATCCTAGCGGGAAGGTACGAGCAGTACTTC
CDR3 protein: CASSILAGRYEQYF

clone size: .
V gene: TRBV5-5
J gene: TRBJ1-2
D gene: .
CDR3 DNA: TGTGCCAGCAGCCCGGGACTGACTAACTATGGCTACACCTTC
CDR3 protein: CASSPGLTNYGYTF

clone size: .
V gene: TRBV6-5
J gene: TRBJ2-3
D gene: TRBD2
CDR3 DNA: TGTGCCAGCAAATCAGCGGGAGGGCCAGATACGCAGTATTTT
CDR3 protein: CASKSAGGPDTQYF

clone size: few
V gene: TRBV6-6
J gene: TRBJ1-5
D gene: .
CDR3 DNA: TGTGCCAGCAGTTACGACAGGAACAATCAGCCCCAGCATTTT
CDR3 protein: CASSYDRNNQPQHF

clone size: once
V gene: TRBV19
J gene: TRBJ1-4
D gene: TRBD1
CDR3 DNA: TGTGCCACCAACAGGGGGCGCGGGGAAAAACTGTTTTTT
CDR3 protein: CATNRGRGEKLFF

clone size: .
V gene: TRBV11-2
J gene: TRBJ2-7
D gene: TRBD2
CDR3 DNA: TGTGCCAGCAGCTTAGCGAGCGGGAGCTCCTACGAGCAGTACTTC
CDR3 protein: CASSLASGSSYEQYF

clone size: .
V gene: TRBV2
J gene: TRBJ1-1
D gene: .
CDR3 DNA: TGTGCCAGCAGTGGAGACTCGGGGTTGACTGAAGCTTTCTTT
CDR3 protein: CASSGDSGLTEAFF

clone size: .
V gene: TRBV19
J gene: TRBJ2-7
D gene: .
CDR3 DNA: TGTGCCAGTAGTATAGAGGACAGCTCCTACGAGCAGTACTTC
CDR3 protein: CASSIEDSSYEQYF

clone size: .
V gene: TRBV7-9
J gene: TRBJ2-5
D gene: .
CDR3 DNA: TGTGCCAGCAGCTTTGTAGGGGAAGAGACCCAGTACTTC
CDR3 protein: CASSFVGEETQYF

clone size: .
V gene: TRBV19
J gene: TRBJ2-1
D gene: TRBD2
CDR3 DNA: TGTGCCAGTAGTACCCCCCCGGGGCTAGCGGGAGGGTCCTACAATGAGCAGTTCTTC
CDR3 protein: CASSTPPGLAGGSYNEQFF

clone size: .
V gene: TRBV7-2
J gene: TRBJ2-4
D gene: TRBD2
CDR3 DNA: TGTGCCAGCAGCTTAGTTAGCGGGAGTGTCAAAAACATTCAGTACTTC
CDR3 protein: CASSLVSGSVKNIQYF

clone size: .
V gene: TRBV4-3
J gene: TRBJ2-1
D gene: TRBD1
CDR3 DNA: TGCGCCAGCAGCCAAGATAGACAGGGGGCGTATGAGCAGTTCTTC
CDR3 protein: CASSQDRQGAYEQFF

clone size: .
V gene: TRBV19
J gene: TRBJ1-3
D gene: .
CDR3 DNA: TGTGCCAGTAGTATTCGGAGGCCCTCTGGAAACACCATATATTTT
CDR3 protein: CASSIRRPSGNTIYF

clone size: .
V gene: TRBV19
J gene: TRBJ1-5
D gene: .
CDR3 DNA: TGTGCCAGTAGGGACATAGGCGGAAATCAGCCCCAGCATTTT
CDR3 protein: CASRDIGGNQPQHF

clone size: .
V gene: TRBV28
J gene: TRBJ1-2
D gene: .
CDR3 DNA: TGTGCCAGCAGTTACAATAACTATGGCTACACCTTC
CDR3 protein: CASSYNNYGYTF

clone size: .
V gene: TRBV30
J gene: TRBJ1-3
D gene: TRBD1
CDR3 DNA: TGTGCCTGGAGTTCATCTAGGACAGGGGGCGTACAGTTATCAGGAAACACCATATATTTT
CDR3 protein: CAWSSSRTGGVQLSGNTIYF

clone size: .
V gene: TRBV19
J gene: TRBJ1-5
D gene: TRBD1
CDR3 DNA: TGTGCCAGTAGTATAGAAACGGACAGGCGCAATCAGCCCCAGCATTTT
CDR3 protein: CASSIETDRRNQPQHF

clone size: few
V gene: TRBV18
J gene: TRBJ2-7
D gene: TRBD1
CDR3 DNA: TGTGCCAGCTCACCAGGACAGGGACCCTCCGAGCAGTACTTC
CDR3 protein: CASSPGQGPSEQYF

clone size: .
V gene: TRBV19
J gene: TRBJ2-1
D gene: TRBD2
CDR3 DNA: TGTGCCAGTAGTCCCCCCGGTCGGGGGGTGATGCAGTTCTTC
CDR3 protein: CASSPPGRGVMQFF

clone size: .
V gene: TRBV3-1/TRBV3-2
J gene: TRBJ2-7
D gene: .
CDR3 DNA: TGTGCCAGCAGCCAAGATGCGACAGGATCTCGGGAGCAGTACTTC
CDR3 protein: CASSQDATGSREQYF

clone size: .
V gene: TRBV7-9
J gene: TRBJ2-3
D gene: .
CDR3 DNA: TGTGCCAGCAGCTCCCCTGGGGGGGCTAGCACAGATACGCAGTATTTT
CDR3 protein: CASSSPGGASTDTQYF

clone size: .
V gene: TRBV18
J gene: TRBJ2-2
D gene: TRBD2
CDR3 DNA: TGTGCCAGCTCACCACGTGCGCTAGCGGGAGATAGCACCGGGGAGCTGTTTTTT
CDR3 protein: CASSPRALAGDSTGELFF

clone size: .
V gene: TRBV2
J gene: TRBJ2-7
D gene: .
CDR3 DNA: .
CDR3 protein: CASSSSGLEYF

clone size: once
V gene: TRBV6-5
J gene: TRBJ1-5
D gene: .
CDR3 DNA: TGTGCCAGCATGAGGGATGGCAATCAGCCCCAGCATTTT
CDR3 protein: CASMRDGNQPQHF

clone size: .
V gene: TRBV18
J gene: TRBJ2-5
D gene: .
CDR3 DNA: TGTGCCAGCTCACTTCTCTCAGAGACCCAGTACTTC
CDR3 protein: CASSLLSETQYF

clone size: .
V gene: TRBV5-8
J gene: TRBJ1-1
D gene: .
CDR3 DNA: TGTGCCAGCAGCTCCCGGACGGGAATGAACACTGAAGCTTTCTTT
CDR3 protein: CASSSRTGMNTEAFF

clone size: .
V gene: TRBV7-2
J gene: TRBJ1-2
D gene: TRBD1
CDR3 DNA: TGTGCCAGCAGCCCGCGGGGGACAGGGGAGGCGGGAGGCTATGGCTACACCTTC
CDR3 protein: CASSPRGTGEAGGYGYTF

clone size: .
V gene: TRBV11-3
J gene: TRBJ2-1
D gene: .
CDR3 DNA: TGTGCCAGCAGCTTAGATTCCAACAATGAGCAGTTCTTC
CDR3 protein: CASSLDSNNEQFF

clone size: .
V gene: TRBV11-2
J gene: TRBJ1-1
D gene: TRBD1
CDR3 DNA: TGTGCCAGCAGCCGAGACAGGGGGTTGAACACTGAAGCTTTCTTT
CDR3 protein: CASSRDRGLNTEAFF

clone size: .
V gene: TRBV15
J gene: TRBJ2-7
D gene: TRBD1
CDR3 DNA: TGTGCCACCAGCAGGAACCTAGGACAGGGGAACTACGAGCAGTACTTC
CDR3 protein: CATSRNLGQGNYEQYF

clone size: few
V gene: TRBV5-1
J gene: TRBJ1-2
D gene: .
CDR3 DNA: TGCGCCAGCAGCTTAGGAGAAGGAGGTGGCTACACCTTC
CDR3 protein: CASSLGEGGGYTF

clone size: .
V gene: TRBV5-5
J gene: TRBJ2-5
D gene: .
CDR3 DNA: TGTGCCAGCAGCTTGGGGACAGCGGCAAGACAAGAGACCCAGTACTTC
CDR3 protein: CASSLGTAARQETQYF

clone size: .
V gene: TRBV28
J gene: TRBJ1-1
D gene: .
CDR3 DNA: TGTGCCAGCAGTGCCCGGACTTACATGAACACTGAAGCTTTCTTT
CDR3 protein: CASSARTYMNTEAFF

clone size: .
V gene: TRBV12-3/TRBV12-4
J gene: TRBJ1-2
D gene: .
CDR3 DNA: TGTGCCAGCAGTTTGAACCGCCGAGACTACACCTTC
CDR3 protein: CASSLNRRDYTF

clone size: .
V gene: TRBV11-2
J gene: TRBJ2-7
D gene: TRBD1
CDR3 DNA: TGTGCCAGCAGCCCTCGCGGCAGGGGGCGACCCGAGCAGTACTTC
CDR3 protein: CASSPRGRGRPEQYF

clone size: .
V gene: TRBV27
J gene: TRBJ2-2
D gene: TRBD1
CDR3 DNA: TGTGCCAGCAGTTTATCGGGCTGGTTGAGGGGGACAGGGCACACCGGGGAGCTGTTTTTT
CDR3 protein: CASSLSGWLRGTGHTGELFF

clone size: .
V gene: TRBV7-8
J gene: TRBJ1-5
D gene: .
CDR3 DNA: TGTGCCAGCGACAGGACCGGGACAATGAACAATCAGCCCCAGCATTTT
CDR3 protein: CASDRTGTMNNQPQHF

clone size: .
V gene: TRBV6-5
J gene: TRBJ2-7
D gene: .
CDR3 DNA: TGTGCCAGCAGTTACTCGGACAGCGGGACCACCTACGAGCAGTACTTC
CDR3 protein: CASSYSDSGTTYEQYF

clone size: .
V gene: TRBV4-2
J gene: TRBJ1-5
D gene: TRBD1
CDR3 DNA: TGTGCCAGCAGCCAAAGGACAGGGGGCGTCCAGCCCCAGCATTTT
CDR3 protein: CASSQRTGGVQPQHF

clone size: .
V gene: TRBV29-1
J gene: TRBJ2-1
D gene: TRBD2
CDR3 DNA: TGCAGCGTTGCGGGACTAGCGGGAGCAGTTAATGAGCAGTTCTTC
CDR3 protein: CSVAGLAGAVNEQFF

clone size: .
V gene: TRBV7-3
J gene: TRBJ2-5
D gene: .
CDR3 DNA: TGTGCCAGCAGCCCAAGCCAGGGGAAGACCCAGTACTTC
CDR3 protein: CASSPSQGKTQYF

clone size: .
V gene: TRBV19
J gene: TRBJ1-6
D gene: TRBD1
CDR3 DNA: TGTGCCAGTAGTCCGATGGGACAGGGCAGTATAAATTCACCCCTCCACTTT
CDR3 protein: CASSPMGQGSINSPLHF

clone size: once
V gene: TRBV27
J gene: TRBJ2-5
D gene: .
CDR3 DNA: TGTGCCAGCACCGACCAAGAGACCCAGTACTTC
CDR3 protein: CASTDQETQYF

clone size: .
V gene: TRBV29-1
J gene: TRBJ2-7
D gene: .
CDR3 DNA: TGCAGCGCCACCCTCGGACGGACTATACGTAGCTCCTACGAGCAGTACTTC
CDR3 protein: CSATLGRTIRSSYEQYF

clone size: .
V gene: TRBV6-5
J gene: TRBJ1-5
D gene: TRBD1
CDR3 DNA: TGTGCCAGCAGACGGACAGGGCGGAATCAGCCCCAGCATTTT
CDR3 protein: CASRRTGRNQPQHF

clone size: few
V gene: TRBV28
J gene: TRBJ1-2
D gene: TRBD1
CDR3 DNA: TGTGCCAGCAGCGACAGGGGGGCGGACTACACCTTC
CDR3 protein: CASSDRGADYTF

clone size: .
V gene: TRBV6-4
J gene: TRBJ1-3
D gene: .
CDR3 DNA: TGTGCCAGCAGCCCCGACCACAGCTCTGGAAACACCATATATTTT
CDR3 protein: CASSPDHSSGNTIYF

clone size: .
V gene: TRBV9
J gene: TRBJ2-3
D gene: TRBD2
CDR3 DNA: TGTGCCAGCAGCGTAAGCGGGACCCTCACAGATACGCAGTATTTT
CDR3 protein: CASSVSGTLTDTQYF

clone size: few
V gene: TRBV3-1/TRBV3-2
J gene: TRBJ2-7
D gene: TRBD1
CDR3 DNA: TGTGCCAGCAGCCCCACAGGGGGAGTCTACGAGCAGTACTTC
CDR3 protein: CASSPTGGVYEQYF

clone size: few
V gene: TRBV7-9
J gene: TRBJ2-7
D gene: TRBD2
CDR3 DNA: TGTGCCAGCAGCTTAGAACTAGCGGGACGGGGCGAGCAGTACTTC
CDR3 protein: CASSLELAGRGEQYF

clone size: .
V gene: TRBV10-3
J gene: TRBJ2-5
D gene: .
CDR3 DNA: TGTGCCATCAGTGAGACAGGGTTAGGAGAGACCCAGTACTTC
CDR3 protein: CAISETGLGETQYF

clone size: .
V gene: TRBV6-2/TRBV6-3
J gene: TRBJ1-1
D gene: TRBD1
CDR3 DNA: TGTGCCAGCAGTTACGGGGGACAGAGAATGAACACTGAAGCTTTCTTT
CDR3 protein: CASSYGGQRMNTEAFF

clone size: once
V gene: TRBV7-9
J gene: TRBJ1-4
D gene: TRBD1
CDR3 DNA: TGTGCCAGCAGCTCGGGACAGGGACTTCTTGGTGAAAAACTGTTTTTT
CDR3 protein: CASSSGQGLLGEKLFF